The clone carrying this TCR beta chain appeared a single time. What it binds is unknown. This record comes from a study of cytomegalovirus exposure and HLA in healthy donors. Whole-study findings and limits: Presence/absence analyses rested on an assumption that sequencing depth was roughly uniform across donors.

Use of 60 Vbeta and 13 Jbeta primers characterized the PCR. Sequencing used immunoSEQ multiplex PCR; TCRdb keeps in-frame clones, though not all of them. The table has 150,000 to 250,000 clones, roughly 85% seen once; the top ten hold 2.3%. The CDR3 sequence is 21 residues long. Germline V gene lookup returns CDR1 WNHNN and CDR2 SYGVQD (reference sequence). V lost 1 base to trimming and J lost 3 bases; unmatched junction nucleotides: 16. The sample taken for sequencing was PBMCs. The rearrangement uses TRBV10-1 and TRBJ2-1; 12 bases are a match to TRBD1. The sequence was obtained from a woman in her fifties or sixties in good health and CMV-seronegative. The CDR3 is CASSEFGFKGQGAPNYNEQFF. In DNA, the CDR3 is TGCGCCAGCAGTGAGTTCGGGTTCAAGGGACAGGGGGCTCCTAACTACAATGAGCAGTTCTTC.